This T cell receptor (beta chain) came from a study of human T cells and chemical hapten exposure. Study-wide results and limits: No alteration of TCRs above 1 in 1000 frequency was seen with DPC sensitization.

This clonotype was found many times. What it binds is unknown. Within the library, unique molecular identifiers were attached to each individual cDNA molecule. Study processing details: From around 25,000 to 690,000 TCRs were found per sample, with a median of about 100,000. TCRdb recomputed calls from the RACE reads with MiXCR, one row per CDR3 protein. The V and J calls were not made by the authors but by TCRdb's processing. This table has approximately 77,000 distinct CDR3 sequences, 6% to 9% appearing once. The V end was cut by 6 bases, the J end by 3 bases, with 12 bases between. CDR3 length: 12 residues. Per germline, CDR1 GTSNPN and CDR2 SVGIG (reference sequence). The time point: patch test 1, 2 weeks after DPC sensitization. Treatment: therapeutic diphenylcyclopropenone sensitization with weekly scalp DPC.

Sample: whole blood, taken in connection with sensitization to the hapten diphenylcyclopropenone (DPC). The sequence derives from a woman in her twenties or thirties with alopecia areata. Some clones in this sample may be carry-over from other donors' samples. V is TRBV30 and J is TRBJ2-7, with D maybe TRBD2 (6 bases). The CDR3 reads CACRDLDYEQYF. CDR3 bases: TGTGCCTGCCGGGACTTAGACTACGAGCAGTACTTC.